This TCR beta chain was retrieved from a study of cytomegalovirus exposure and HLA in healthy donors. Study-wide findings and caveats: HLA allele associations emerged for under 20,000 TCR beta sequences in a later analysis, at 0.05 false discovery rate. Earlier analysis looked at TCR beta V segments, and most were productive about 87% or about 30% of the time. When presence/absence was analysed, sequencing depth was taken to be roughly uniform across donors.

Germline V gene sequence: CDR1 MNHNS, CDR2 SASEGT. This CDR3 has 17 amino acids. Trimming removed 2 bases from V and 5 bases from J; junction bases left unmatched: 12. Both 60 Vbeta primers and 13 Jbeta primers went into the PCR. Methods used by the authors: Per a later analysis, the number of unique TCR beta chains was approximately 80 million, of which roughly 11 million were shared. Repertoires were generated with immunoSEQ multiplex PCR, while TCRdb's copy carries only in-frame clones and drops some. V and J calls plus clone size are reproduced from that table; the DNA served to infer D and trimming. This sample has under 250,000 clones; 82% occur once, and the top ten carry roughly 6%. Points on this clone: The antigen is not known.

This clonotype was obtained from a man aged 35-49 years in good health and CMV-seropositive. The sequenced material came from PBMCs. V is TRBV6-1 and J is TRBJ1-5; 7 bases are shared with TRBD1. CDR3 coding DNA: TGTGCCAGCAGTGAACGGTCGTTCACAGGGGCTGATCAGCCCCAGCATTTT. It translates to CASSERSFTGADQPQHF.